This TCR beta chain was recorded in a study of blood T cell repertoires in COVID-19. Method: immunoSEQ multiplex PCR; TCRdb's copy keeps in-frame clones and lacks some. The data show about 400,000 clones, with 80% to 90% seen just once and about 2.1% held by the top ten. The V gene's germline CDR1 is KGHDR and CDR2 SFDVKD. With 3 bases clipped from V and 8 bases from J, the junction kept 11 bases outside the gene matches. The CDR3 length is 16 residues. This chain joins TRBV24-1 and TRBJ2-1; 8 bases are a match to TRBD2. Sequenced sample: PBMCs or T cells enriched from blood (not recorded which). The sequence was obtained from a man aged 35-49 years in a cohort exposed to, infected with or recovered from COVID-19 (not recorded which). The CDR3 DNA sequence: TGTGCCACCAGTGATAGGTACAGCGGGAGTTTCGATGAGCAGTTCTTC. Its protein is CATSDRYSGSFDEQFF.